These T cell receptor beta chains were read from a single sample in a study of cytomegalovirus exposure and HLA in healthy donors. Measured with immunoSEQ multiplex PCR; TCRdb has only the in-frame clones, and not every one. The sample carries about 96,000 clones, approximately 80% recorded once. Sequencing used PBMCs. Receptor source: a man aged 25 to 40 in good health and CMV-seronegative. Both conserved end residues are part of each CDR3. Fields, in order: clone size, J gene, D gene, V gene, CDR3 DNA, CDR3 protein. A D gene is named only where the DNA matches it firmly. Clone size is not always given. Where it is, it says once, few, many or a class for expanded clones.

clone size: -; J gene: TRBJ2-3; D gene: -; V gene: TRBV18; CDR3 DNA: TGTGCCAGCTCACCCGAGAGTCTGAAAACAGATACGCAGTATTTT; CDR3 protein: CASSPESLKTDTQYF
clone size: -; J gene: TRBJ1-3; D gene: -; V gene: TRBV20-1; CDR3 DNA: TGCAGTGCTAGAGTAACGGACACCATATATTTT; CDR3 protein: CSARVTDTIYF
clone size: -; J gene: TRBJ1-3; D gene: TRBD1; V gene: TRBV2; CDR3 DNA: TGTGCCACGAAACAGGGGGTACTAAACACCATATATTTT; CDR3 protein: CATKQGVLNTIYF
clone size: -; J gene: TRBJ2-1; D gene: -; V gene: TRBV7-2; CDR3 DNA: TGTGCCAGCAGCACATTCATAAGCAATGAGCAGTTCTTC; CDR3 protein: CASSTFISNEQFF
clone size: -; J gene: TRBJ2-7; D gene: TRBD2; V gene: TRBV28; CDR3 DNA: TGTGCCAGCAGTCCCCTCGAGCGGGGGGGTTACGAGCAGTACTTC; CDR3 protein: CASSPLERGGYEQYF
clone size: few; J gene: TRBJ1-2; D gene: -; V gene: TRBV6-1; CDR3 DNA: TGTGCCAGCACGGGCAGGGTCTATGGCTACACCTTC; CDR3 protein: CASTGRVYGYTF
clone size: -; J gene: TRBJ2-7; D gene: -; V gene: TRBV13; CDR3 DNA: TGTGCCAGCAGCCACAGCTCCTACGAGCAGTACTTC; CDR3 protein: CASSHSSYEQYF
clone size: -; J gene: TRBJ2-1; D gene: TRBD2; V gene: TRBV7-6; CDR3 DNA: TGTGCCAGCAGCCAGTTTAGCGGGGGGGGATTTAACAATGAGCAGTTCTTC; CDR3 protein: CASSQFSGGGFNNEQFF
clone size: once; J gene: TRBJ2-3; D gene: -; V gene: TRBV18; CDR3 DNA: TGTGCCAGCTCACCGGAGGACAGCACAGATACGCAGTATTTT; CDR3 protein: CASSPEDSTDTQYF
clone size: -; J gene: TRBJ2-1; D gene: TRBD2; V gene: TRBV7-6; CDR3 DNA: TGTGCCGCGGCGGGGGTGGGCTCCTACAATGAGCAGTTCTTC; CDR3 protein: CAAAGVGSYNEQFF
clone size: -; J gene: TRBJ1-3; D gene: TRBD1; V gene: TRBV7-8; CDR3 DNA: TGTGCCAGCAGCGGCTCAGGGGGCGCTCAAGGAAACACCATATATTTT; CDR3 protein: CASSGSGGAQGNTIYF